This T cell receptor (beta chain) was recorded in a study of blood T cell repertoires in COVID-19. Assay: immunoSEQ multiplex PCR; the TCRdb copy retains only in-frame clones and omits some. The data show tens of thousands of clones, 85% seen once. CDR1 is LNHDA, CDR2 SQIVND, per germline (reference sequence). The V and J ends lost 6 bases and 2 bases, in that order; junction bases with no gene match: 6. CDR3 size: 14 residues. This clone was detected only a few times. The sequenced sample consisted of peripheral blood. This sequence was found in a man older than 75 with acute or convalescent COVID-19. The chain recombines TRBV19 with TRBJ1-2, with 7 bases fitting TRBD1. The CDR3 is CASRPTGPNYGYTF. CDR3 nucleotides: TGTGCCAGTAGACCGACAGGGCCCAACTATGGCTACACCTTC. The full variable domain, in which reference TRBV19 and TRBJ1-2 provide the parts outside the CDR3, is DGGITQSPKYLFRKEGQNVTLSCEQNLNHDAMYWYRQDPGQGLRLIYYSQIVNDFQKGDIAEGYSVSREKKESFPLTVTSAQKNPTAFYLCASRPTGPNYGYTFGSGTRLTVV.